These T cell receptor beta chains were read from a single sample in a study of B cell selection in AIRE deficiency. Only in-frame clones appear in the TCRdb table, and some are missing; sequencing was by immunoSEQ multiplex PCR. There are roughly 26,000 clones in the sample; approximately 92% occur only once, and 1.1% lies in the top ten. What was sequenced was CD4+CD25+ Tregs sorted from PBMCs. All receptors come from a human donor in good health. Both conserved end residues are part of each CDR3. D genes are given only for firm matches. A row's size may be missing; if present it is once, few, many or a size class.

D: .
size: .
J: TRBJ2-3
V: TRBV5-6
CDR3: CASSLALGGGADTQYF
DNA: TGTGCCAGCAGCTTGGCCCTTGGAGGGGGGGCAGATACGCAGTATTTT

D: .
size: .
J: TRBJ2-3
V: TRBV10-2
CDR3: CASSEPLIGGTQYF
DNA: TGCGCCAGCAGTGAGCCGCTCATAGGGGGTACGCAGTATTTT

D: .
size: .
J: TRBJ2-1
V: TRBV10-3
CDR3: CAIGVGSNEQFF
DNA: TGTGCCATCGGTGTAGGTAGCAATGAGCAGTTCTTC

D: .
size: once
J: TRBJ2-7
V: TRBV5-1
CDR3: CASSLGGLNEQYF
DNA: TGCGCCAGCAGCTTGGGTGGGCTCAACGAGCAGTACTTC

D: .
size: .
J: TRBJ1-2
V: TRBV10-3
CDR3: CAISGASRGYTF
DNA: TGTGCCATCAGTGGGGCCAGTCGGGGCTACACCTTC

D: .
size: .
J: TRBJ1-5
V: TRBV10-2
CDR3: CASQEVYSNQPQHF
DNA: TGCGCCAGCCAAGAGGTTTATAGCAATCAGCCCCAGCATTTT

D: TRBD2
size: .
J: TRBJ2-3
V: TRBV10-3
CDR3: CAIRGGSTDTQYF
DNA: TGTGCCATCAGGGGGGGGAGCACAGATACGCAGTATTTT

D: .
size: once
J: TRBJ2-7
V: TRBV7-2
CDR3: CASRGEGEQYF
DNA: TGTGCCAGCAGGGGAGAGGGCGAGCAGTACTTC

D: TRBD1
size: .
J: TRBJ2-7
V: TRBV28
CDR3: CASSARRDRGLEQYF
DNA: TGTGCCAGCAGTGCGCGCCGGGACAGGGGCCTTGAGCAGTACTTC

D: .
size: .
J: TRBJ2-7
V: TRBV27
CDR3: CASGRKSSYEQYF
DNA: TGTGCCAGCGGTAGAAAGAGCTCCTACGAGCAGTACTTC

D: TRBD2
size: .
J: TRBJ2-3
V: TRBV11-2
CDR3: CASSRVGGFLTDTQYF
DNA: TGTGCCAGCAGCCGTGTCGGGGGGTTTCTCACAGATACGCAGTATTTT

D: TRBD1
size: .
J: TRBJ2-4
V: TRBV28
CDR3: CASRGQGADIQYF
DNA: TGTGCCAGCAGAGGACAGGGGGCTGACATTCAGTACTTC

D: .
size: .
J: TRBJ1-3
V: TRBV19
CDR3: CASSHGGRSSGNTIYF
DNA: TGTGCCAGTAGCCACGGAGGTCGGAGCTCTGGAAACACCATATATTTT

D: .
size: .
J: TRBJ2-1
V: TRBV12-2
CDR3: CASRHTMGGHNEQFF
DNA: TGTGCAAGTCGCCACACTATGGGGGGGCACAATGAGCAGTTCTTC

D: .
size: .
J: TRBJ1-4
V: TRBV5-1
CDR3: CASSLGNEKLFF
DNA: TGCGCCAGCAGCTTAGGAAATGAAAAACTGTTTTTT

D: TRBD1
size: .
J: TRBJ1-6
V: TRBV19
CDR3: CASTSQGSPLHF
DNA: TGTGCCAGTACCTCACAGGGGTCACCCCTCCACTTT

D: .
size: .
J: TRBJ1-6
V: TRBV19
CDR3: CASSTTTGLSYNSPLHF
DNA: TGTGCCAGTAGTACGACCACAGGGCTGTCCTATAATTCACCCCTCCACTTT

D: .
size: .
J: TRBJ2-2
V: TRBV5-1
CDR3: CASSLIPWSSGSGELFF
DNA: TGCGCCAGCAGCTTGATACCCTGGAGTAGTGGTTCCGGGGAGCTGTTTTTT

D: .
size: .
J: TRBJ1-1
V: TRBV4-3
CDR3: CASSASGRREAFF
DNA: TGCGCCAGCAGCGCCTCAGGGAGAAGGGAAGCTTTCTTT

D: .
size: .
J: TRBJ1-1
V: TRBV2
CDR3: CASRVRTLNTEAFF
DNA: TGTGCCAGCAGAGTCAGGACTTTGAACACTGAAGCTTTCTTT

D: .
size: once
J: TRBJ1-1
V: TRBV14
CDR3: CASSNRGTEAFF
DNA: TGTGCCAGCAGCAACCGAGGGACTGAAGCTTTCTTT

D: .
size: once
J: TRBJ2-5
V: TRBV30
CDR3: CAWGDQETQYF
DNA: TGTGCCTGGGGGGATCAAGAGACCCAGTACTTC

D: .
size: .
J: TRBJ1-3
V: TRBV6-6
CDR3: CASSNVGTGNTIYF
DNA: TGTGCCAGCAGTAATGTTGGGACTGGAAACACCATATATTTT

D: .
size: once
J: TRBJ1-3
V: TRBV7-2
CDR3: CASSSRTSGNTIYF
DNA: TGTGCCAGCAGCTCCCGGACCTCTGGAAACACCATATATTTT

D: TRBD2
size: .
J: TRBJ2-1
V: TRBV9
CDR3: CASSVVGGSYNEQFF
DNA: TGTGCCAGCAGCGTAGTGGGGGGGTCCTACAATGAGCAGTTCTTC

D: .
size: .
J: TRBJ1-2
V: TRBV6-5
CDR3: CASSPLRTGGYTF
DNA: TGTGCCAGCAGCCCTCTCCGCACAGGGGGCTACACCTTC

D: .
size: .
J: TRBJ2-3
V: TRBV28
CDR3: CASSPERLRTDTQYF
DNA: TGTGCCAGCAGTCCAGAGCGCCTCAGGACAGATACGCAGTATTTT

D: TRBD1
size: .
J: TRBJ2-3
V: TRBV7-3
CDR3: CASSGQGAGADTQYF
DNA: TGTGCCAGCAGCGGCCAGGGGGCAGGGGCAGATACGCAGTATTTT

D: .
size: .
J: TRBJ2-7
V: TRBV2
CDR3: CASRIGPQGPYEQYF
DNA: TGTGCCAGCAGGATCGGACCCCAGGGGCCCTACGAGCAGTACTTC

D: .
size: .
J: TRBJ2-7
V: TRBV7-2
CDR3: CASSDFKGYIYEQYF
DNA: TGTGCCAGCAGCGACTTCAAGGGGTACATCTACGAGCAGTACTTC

D: .
size: once
J: TRBJ1-1
V: TRBV4-3
CDR3: CASSSGRVSGTEAFF
DNA: TGCGCCAGCAGCTCCGGTCGGGTCTCGGGCACTGAAGCTTTCTTT

D: TRBD2
size: .
J: TRBJ2-1
V: TRBV7-9
CDR3: CASSSSGGLASEQFF
DNA: TGTGCCAGCAGCTCCTCGGGGGGGCTCGCGAGTGAGCAGTTCTTC

D: TRBD2
size: .
J: TRBJ2-4
V: TRBV10-1
CDR3: CASSESRGVKNIQYF
DNA: TGCGCCAGCAGTGAGTCACGGGGGGTCAAAAACATTCAGTACTTC

D: .
size: .
J: TRBJ1-2
V: TRBV10-2
CDR3: CASSGGDYGYTF
DNA: TGCGCCAGCAGTGGAGGTGACTATGGCTACACCTTC

D: .
size: .
J: TRBJ2-3
V: TRBV7-3
CDR3: CASSLVRGAADTQYF
DNA: TGTGCCAGCAGCTTAGTCCGGGGGGCCGCAGATACGCAGTATTTT

D: TRBD1
size: .
J: TRBJ1-1
V: TRBV7-2
CDR3: CASSLSGQGRTEAFF
DNA: TGTGCCAGCAGCCTTTCGGGACAGGGGAGGACTGAAGCTTTCTTT

D: .
size: .
J: TRBJ1-1
V: TRBV10-3
CDR3: CAISERQGAFF
DNA: TGTGCCATCAGTGAGCGGCAAGGAGCTTTCTTT

D: .
size: .
J: TRBJ2-6
V: TRBV2
CDR3: CASRDSGANVLTF
DNA: TGTGCCAGCAGGGATTCTGGGGCCAACGTCCTGACTTTC

D: .
size: .
J: TRBJ2-4
V: TRBV19
CDR3: CASSGPINIQYF
DNA: TGTGCCAGTAGTGGGCCCATAAACATTCAGTACTTC

D: .
size: .
J: TRBJ1-4
V: TRBV19
CDR3: CASRGDPSTEKLFF
DNA: TGTGCCAGCCGTGGGGATCCATCCACTGAAAAACTGTTTTTT

D: TRBD1
size: .
J: TRBJ1-5
V: TRBV6-6
CDR3: CASSYSGTANQPQHF
DNA: TGTGCCAGCAGTTACTCGGGGACAGCCAATCAGCCCCAGCATTTT

D: TRBD2
size: .
J: TRBJ2-7
V: TRBV10-3
CDR3: CAISEGEGGPYF
DNA: TGTGCCATCAGTGAAGGGGAGGGTGGGCCGTACTTC

D: .
size: .
J: TRBJ1-1
V: TRBV5-1
CDR3: CASIRQEGDTEAFF
DNA: TGCGCCAGCATTCGACAGGAGGGGGACACTGAAGCTTTCTTT

D: TRBD2
size: few
J: TRBJ2-2
V: TRBV12-5
CDR3: CASGLVGTSGAGELFF
DNA: TGTGCTAGTGGTTTGGTAGGGACTAGCGGGGCCGGGGAGCTGTTTTTT

D: .
size: once
J: TRBJ1-5
V: TRBV13
CDR3: CASSSRSGSSDQPQHF
DNA: TGTGCCAGCAGCTCCCGATCCGGGTCCAGCGATCAGCCCCAGCATTTT

D: .
size: .
J: TRBJ1-2
V: TRBV18
CDR3: CASSPSGYSGYGYTF
DNA: TGTGCCAGCTCACCATCAGGGTATTCGGGCTATGGCTACACCTTC